These 21 T cell receptor beta chains originate from one sample sequenced in a study of shared clonotypes between healthy human individuals. TCRdb's table, derived via immunoSEQ multiplex PCR, lists solely in-frame clones and lacks some. The repertoire includes some 2.3 million clones, approximately 95% of them detected once, and about 0.37% sits in the top ten. Sequences were obtained from naive CD4+ T cells from PBMCs. Subset denoted: CD45RA+ positively selected. Receptors were obtained from a man younger than 35 in good health. Some clones in this sample may be carry-over from other donors' samples.

This chain links TRBV19 with TRBJ1-5, with D tentatively TRBD1 (5 bases). CDR3 length: 12 amino acids. Germline CDR1 is LNHDA and CDR2 is SQIVND (reference sequence). The ends were cut back, 6 bases at V and 7 bases at J, with 10 bases in the middle. The CDR3 region has the DNA TGTGCCAGTAGGGCCAGGGACCAGCCCCAGCATTTT. It specifies CASRARDQPQHF.

About this clone itself: Distinct nucleotide sequences in the sample also encode this CDR3. The chain uses TRBV29-1 and TRBJ2-7, with D tentatively TRBD1 or TRBD2 (5 bases each). CDR3 length: 11 residues. The V gene's germline CDR1 is SQVTM and CDR2 ANQGSEA. Trimming cost V 7 bases and J 4 bases, with 11 bases left between them. The CDR3 sequence is CSAGQGYEQYF. In DNA form, the CDR3 reads TGCAGCGCGGGGCAGGGTTACGAGCAGTACTTC.

Notes on this clone: This CDR3 is also generated by other DNA sequences in the sample. The chain is built from TRBV7-9 and TRBJ2-7; 8 nucleotides agree with TRBD2. CDR3 size: 13 residues. Losses at the gene ends were 1 base for V and 6 bases for J; bases not matched to a gene: 2. Germline V gene data show CDR1 as SEHNR and CDR2 as FQNEAQ (reference sequence). CDR3 sequence: CASSLEAGGEQYF. The CDR3 bases are TGTGCCAGCAGCTTAGAGGCGGGGGGCGAGCAGTACTTC.

V gene TRBV7-6 combines with J gene TRBJ1-1; no firm D call. With 4 bases removed from V and 3 bases from J, the gap between germline ends came to 9 bases. The V gene's germline CDR1 is SGHVS and CDR2 FNYEAQ. The CDR3 consists of 13 residues. The CDR3 region has the DNA TGTGCCAGCAGCTCACAACCTGACACTGAAGCTTTCTTT. It yields the protein CASSSQPDTEAFF.

This rearrangement joins TRBV29-1 to TRBJ1-5, with 9 bases identical to TRBD1. CDR1 and CDR2 (germline): SQVTM, ANQGSEA. V shed 6 bases, J shed 4 bases, and the junction held 10 bases outside the gene matches. The CDR3 spans 15 residues. CDR3 sequence reads: CSVAAGTGINQPQHF. CDR3 DNA sequence: TGCAGCGTCGCAGCCGGGACAGGGATAAATCAGCCCCAGCATTTT.

The gene calls are TRBV5-1 and TRBJ2-5; D remains ambiguous. Germline values: CDR1 SGHRS, CDR2 YFSETQ. Trimming left V 2 bases short and J 8 bases short, with 13 bases between. The CDR3 has 13 amino acids. CDR3 nucleotides: TGCGCCAGCAGCTTTGGTCTGGGGTACACCCAGTACTTC. It codes for CASSFGLGYTQYF.

The chain combines TRBV7-7 with TRBJ2-3; TRBD1 matches at 9 bases. Germline V gene lookup returns CDR1 SSHAT and CDR2 FNYEAQ (reference sequence). Germline trimming cut 5 bases from V and 2 bases from J; bases unmatched to any gene: 5. The CDR3 has 15 amino acids. CDR3 amino acids: CASSVGQGPTDTQYF. The CDR3 bases are TGTGCCAGCAGCGTAGGACAGGGGCCCACAGATACGCAGTATTTT.

CDR3 nucleotides: TGTGCCAGCAGCTTAGACAGGACAGGACTTCCCTACGAGCAGTACTTC. Its translation is CASSLDRTGLPYEQYF. This chain links TRBV11-2 with TRBJ2-7; TRBD1 matches 7 bases. The junction had 7 bases not matched to a gene; V was cut back by 0 bases and J by 2 bases. The CDR3 covers 16 residues. CDR1 SGHAT and CDR2 FQNNGV come from the germline V gene. Based on the CDR3 plus reference TRBV11-2 and TRBJ2-7, the full variable domain is EAGVAQSPRYKIIEKRQSVAFWCNPISGHATLYWYQQILGQGPKLLIQFQNNGVVDDSQLPKDRFSAERLKGVDSTLKIQPAKLEDSAVYLCASSLDRTGLPYEQYFGPGTRLTVT.

The V call is TRBV7-8, the J call TRBJ1-1, with D possibly matching TRBD1 (6 bases). This CDR3 is 14 amino acids long. V dropped 5 bases and J dropped 1 base, with 11 bases sitting between them. Germline assignment: CDR1 SGHVS and CDR2 FQNEAQ. The CDR3 region has the DNA TGTGCCAGCAGCACGGGGGCCGCGAACACTGAAGCTTTCTTT. Translated, it gives CASSTGAANTEAFF.

This chain uses TRBV2 with TRBJ2-1; 7 bases line up with TRBD2. Germline assignment: CDR1 SNHLY and CDR2 FYNNEI. The CDR3 has 17 residues. J was trimmed by 0 bases and V by 4 bases; bases with no gene match: 9. CDR3 sequence reads: CASSGRVTSLSYNEQFF. The CDR3 nucleotides read TGTGCCAGCAGTGGAAGGGTGACTAGCCTCTCCTACAATGAGCAGTTCTTC.

The rearrangement links TRBV2 to TRBJ2-1, with 8 bases aligning to TRBD2. The CDR3 has 16 amino acids. With V trimmed by 6 bases and J by 0 bases, 7 bases remained unmatched. Germline CDR1 is SNHLY and CDR2 is FYNNEI. DNA of the CDR3: TGTGCCAGCAGGCACTCTAGCGGGCCCTCCTACAATGAGCAGTTCTTC. As protein: CASRHSSGPSYNEQFF.

This chain uses TRBV7-2 with TRBJ2-1; D not certain. Germline loops: CDR1 SGHTA, CDR2 FQGNSA. V was shortened by 5 bases and J by 8 bases, with 10 bases between the two germline ends. This CDR3 contains 12 residues. CDR3 sequence reads: CASSIIGYEQFF. Here the CDR3 DNA reads TGTGCCAGCAGCATAATAGGGTATGAGCAGTTCTTC.

The chain has TRBV5-1 and TRBJ2-3; D is ambiguous. The germline gives CDR1 SGHRS, CDR2 YFSETQ. This CDR3 has 11 amino acids. Trimming took off 3 bases at V and 5 bases at J, with 4 bases between the two ends. For the CDR3, the DNA is TGCGCCAGCAGCTCCCTAGATACGCAGTATTTT. Its protein product is CASSSLDTQYF. Using reference TRBV5-1 and TRBJ2-3 for the parts outside the CDR3, the full variable domain is KAGVTQTPRYLIKTRGQQVTLSCSPISGHRSVSWYQQTPGQGLQFLFEYFSETQRNKGNFPGRFSGRQFSNSRSEMNVSTLELGDSALYLCASSSLDTQYFGPGTRLTVL.

V and J are TRBV6-1 and TRBJ2-7; 7 bases match TRBD2. The length of the CDR3 is 14 residues. CDR1 is MNHNS, CDR2 SASEGT, per germline. V was clipped by 7 bases and J by 7 bases; unmatched bases: 13. The CDR3 DNA reads as TGTGCCAGCACCCCCGGGAGTCTGGGAGGGGAGCAGTACTTC. This codes for CASTPGSLGGEQYF.

The chain couples TRBV5-1 to TRBJ2-7, with D tentatively TRBD1 (5 bases). The CDR3 totals 15 residues. CDR1 is SGHRS and CDR2 is YFSETQ in the germline V gene. V was pared by 6 bases and J by 0 bases, with 16 bases between. Written as DNA, the CDR3 is TGCGCCAGCAAAACAGGTCCCCTCACCTCCTACGAGCAGTACTTC. As protein: CASKTGPLTSYEQYF. Based on the CDR3 plus reference TRBV5-1 and TRBJ2-7, the full variable domain is KAGVTQTPRYLIKTRGQQVTLSCSPISGHRSVSWYQQTPGQGLQFLFEYFSETQRNKGNFPGRFSGRQFSNSRSEMNVSTLELGDSALYLCASKTGPLTSYEQYFGPGTRLTVT.

This clone appeared a few times. The J gene is TRBJ1-5, the V gene TRBV2, with 7 bases aligning to TRBD1. CDR1 and CDR2 from the germline V gene are SNHLY and FYNNEI. The CDR3 totals 13 residues. The V segment lost 6 bases and the J segment 6 bases; nucleotides outside the gene matches: 5. The CDR3 bases are TGTGCCAGCAGGCCGACAGGGATTCAGCCCCAGCATTTT. It encodes CASRPTGIQPQHF.

The genes are TRBV2 and TRBJ1-5, with D unresolved. CDR3 length equals 12 residues. Germline assignment: CDR1 SNHLY and CDR2 FYNNEI. Trimming pared 5 bases from V and 9 bases from J, leaving 11 bases between. The CDR3 reads CASSFGPWPQHF. CDR3 sequence (DNA): TGTGCCAGCAGTTTCGGTCCCTGGCCCCAGCATTTT.

The chain is built from TRBV29-1 and TRBJ2-1; D may match TRBD1 or TRBD2 (5 bases each). CDR1 and CDR2 from the germline V gene are SQVTM and ANQGSEA. There are 16 residues in the CDR3. Trimming cost V 2 bases and J 6 bases, with 20 bases left between them. The CDR3 DNA sequence: TGCAGCGTTGAAACATACTCCGGGACCAACTTCAATGAGCAGTTCTTC. Its protein is CSVETYSGTNFNEQFF.

The chain carries TRBV7-6 and TRBJ2-7; 7 bases match TRBD2. From germline, CDR1 is SGHVS and CDR2 FNYEAQ. This CDR3 spans 16 amino acids. Trimming cost V 3 bases and J 0 bases; bases outside gene matches: 8. The CDR3 coding sequence is TGTGCCAGCAGCTTGGTACTAGCGCAGATCTCCTACGAGCAGTACTTC. Protein: CASSLVLAQISYEQYF.

The rearrangement joins TRBV21-1 to TRBJ2-7; the table's D call, TRBD1, was not checked against the DNA. TRBV21-1 is listed as a pseudogene. The CDR3 contains 14 residues. The CDR3 coding sequence is TGTGCCAGCAGCAAAACACAGGGGCCCTACGAGCAGTACTTC. It translates to CASSKTQGPYEQYF.

CDR3 coding DNA: TGTGCCAGCAGAAGGGGCGGAAACACCGGGGAGCTGTTTTTT. This gives the protein CASRRGGNTGELFF. The chain combines TRBV28 with TRBJ2-2, with D perhaps matching TRBD1 (5 bases). Germline CDR1 is MDHEN and CDR2 is SYDVKM. The CDR3 has 14 residues. The V and J ends lost 6 bases and 2 bases respectively, with 10 bases between them.